This T cell receptor (beta chain) was documented in a study of cytomegalovirus exposure and HLA in healthy donors. Background on the study: Among the 300 to 500 donors who were genotyped, about 86% fell in the genetic ancestry cluster that is associated with self-reported Caucasian donors.

Regarding the study as a whole: Analyzed later, most CMV-associated TCR beta chains appeared HLA-restricted. The study listed 164 cytomegalovirus-associated TCR beta chains. Whilst most TCR sequences proved rare, a subset of public TCRs occurred across many donors.

The PCR used 60 Vbeta and 13 Jbeta primers. Data came from immunoSEQ multiplex PCR; TCRdb stores just in-frame clones and leaves some out. The data contain about 140,000 clones, roughly 80% of them singletons. J gave up 10 bases and V 4 bases, and 16 bases lay outside the gene matches. The germline gives CDR1 SNHLY, CDR2 FYNNEI. The CDR3 runs 16 residues. Note on this clone: Its antigen is currently unknown.

This clonotype originated in a female donor in good health and CMV-seronegative. Sequenced input: PBMCs. The V gene is TRBV2, the J gene TRBJ2-1; 7 bases agree with TRBD1. The CDR3 spells CASSVPPSRGHIEQFF. Here the CDR3 DNA reads TGTGCCAGCAGTGTACCCCCCTCAAGGGGGCACATCGAGCAGTTCTTC. The full variable domain, its missing parts supplied by reference TRBV2 and TRBJ2-1, is EPEVTQTPSHQVTQMGQEVILRCVPISNHLYFYWYRQILGQKVEFLVSFYNNEISEKSEIFDDQFSVERPDGSNFTLKIRSTKLEDSAMYFCASSVPPSRGHIEQFFGPGTRLTVL.